Each of the 27 T cell receptor beta chains below was sequenced from the same sample in a study of shared clonotypes between healthy human individuals. Sequencing used immunoSEQ multiplex PCR; TCRdb keeps in-frame clones, though not all of them. The sample holds about 2.2 million clones, approximately 92% seen once. Positively selected for CCR7, the CD45RO-negative cells used as naive CD8 cells excluded terminally differentiated effector memory CD45RA+ cells. Sequenced material: naive CD8+ T cells from PBMCs. These receptors all stem from a man aged 18 to 30 in good health. Some clones in this sample may be carry-over from other donors' samples.

The rearrangement links TRBV14 to TRBJ1-3, with D possibly being TRBD1 (6 bases). Germline lookup yields CDR1 SGHDN and CDR2 FVKESK. The CDR3 runs to 16 residues. V was shortened by 2 bases and J by 0 bases, with 11 bases between the two germline ends. The DNA for the CDR3 is TGTGCCAGCAGCCAAACTAAGGGGGTCTCTGGAAACACCATATATTTT. Protein product: CASSQTKGVSGNTIYF.

The V call is TRBV27, the J call TRBJ1-2, with D perhaps TRBD1 (5 bases). Germline lookup yields CDR1 MNHEY and CDR2 SMNVEV (reference sequence). The CDR3 covers 12 residues. With 5 bases removed from V and 8 bases from J, the gap between germline ends came to 12 bases. CDR3 bases: TGTGCCAGCAGTCCTCAGGGTCGCGGCTACACCTTC. Encoded protein: CASSPQGRGYTF.

This clone has more than one count but fewer than ten. The rearrangement links TRBV12-2 to TRBJ2-4; TRBD2, the D gene given by the table, was not confirmed from the DNA. TRBV12-2 is described as a pseudogene. There are 17 residues in the CDR3. CDR3 nucleotides: TGTGCAAGTCGCTTACGGAGATCGGAGAGAGCCAAAAACATTCAGTACTTC. Amino acid sequence: CASRLRRSERAKNIQYF.

The CDR3 region is CASSALPGQVFGYTF. CDR3 DNA sequence: TGTGCCAGCAGTGCCCTTCCGGGACAGGTCTTTGGCTACACCTTC. The gene calls are TRBV6-4 and TRBJ1-2, with 8 bases matching TRBD1. Looked up from germline, CDR1 is MRHNA and CDR2 is SNTAGT. V lost 4 bases to trimming and J lost 7 bases; unmatched junction nucleotides: 11. The CDR3 runs 15 residues.

The chain carries TRBV6-5 and TRBJ2-2; possibly TRBD2 for D (5 bases). CDR1 and CDR2 (germline): MNHEY, SVGAGI. The CDR3 is 15 amino acids. With 4 bases removed from V and 0 bases from J, the gap between germline ends came to 9 bases. The CDR3 is CASSSGDTNTGELFF. DNA for the CDR3: TGTGCCAGCAGTTCCGGGGATACGAACACCGGGGAGCTGTTTTTT.

The genes are TRBV27 and TRBJ1-2; the D gene is possibly TRBD1 (6 bases). Germline V gene lookup returns CDR1 MNHEY and CDR2 SMNVEV (reference sequence). V lost 6 bases and J 4 bases, leaving 12 bases between the germline ends. The CDR3 loop spans 13 amino acids. In DNA form, the CDR3 reads TGTGCCAGCAGCCCCAGGGGAACCTATGGCTACACCTTC. It is translated as CASSPRGTYGYTF.

Here the CDR3 DNA reads TGTGCCAGTAGGTTCGGGACAGGGTTGCCCGGGGAGCTGTTTTTT. Protein sequence: CASRFGTGLPGELFF. J is TRBJ2-2 and V is TRBV19; TRBD1 matches at 9 bases. Trimming took 6 bases from V and 6 from J; bases not matched to a gene: 8. CDR3 length equals 15 residues. Germline assignment: CDR1 LNHDA and CDR2 SQIVND (reference sequence).

This sequence joins TRBV28 and TRBJ1-5; D ambiguous. The CDR3 has 11 residues. The V end lost 10 bases, the J end lost 13 bases, and 17 bases lay between the germline ends. Germline V CDR1 and CDR2: MDHEN, SYDVKM. CDR3 nucleotide sequence: TGTGCCACCGCCCGCAGTCCCGATCAGCATTTT. As protein: CATARSPDQHF.

This clone appeared a single time. V usage is TRBV27 and J usage is TRBJ2-2, with a tentative D call TRBD2 (6 bases). The CDR3 spans 17 residues. The V end lost 3 bases, the J end lost 3 bases, and 17 bases lay between the germline ends. Germline CDR1 and CDR2: MNHEY and SMNVEV (reference sequence). CDR3 nucleotide sequence: TGTGCCAGCAGTTTTGTGGCTTTGACGGGAGACACCGGGGAGCTGTTTTTT. Protein product: CASSFVALTGDTGELFF.

The chain joins TRBV9 to TRBJ2-1, with 9 positions matching TRBD2. This CDR3 is 16 amino acids long. Germline CDR1 is SGDLS and CDR2 is YYNGEE. Trimming cost V 5 bases and J 2 bases; bases outside gene matches: 8. CDR3 coding DNA: TGTGCCAGCAGTCGCTCTGGCGGGAGGGCCTACAATGAGCAGTTCTTC. Translation: CASSRSGGRAYNEQFF.

This chain links TRBV29-1 with TRBJ1-5; D is possibly TRBD1 (5 bases). V dropped 3 bases and J dropped 6 bases, with 12 bases sitting between them. The CDR3 spans 13 residues. CDR1 is SQVTM and CDR2 is ANQGSEA in the germline V gene. This CDR3 reads CSVDSGGGQPQHF. The CDR3, as DNA: TGCAGCGTTGATTCTGGGGGGGGTCAGCCCCAGCATTTT.

The rearrangement joins TRBV6-1 to TRBJ2-7; D possibly corresponds to TRBD2 (6 bases). V lost 4 bases, J lost 4 bases, and 23 bases lay in between. The CDR3 is made up of 17 amino acids. Germline V gene lookup returns CDR1 MNHNS and CDR2 SASEGT. This CDR3 is CASSVSSWSGVQYEQYF. DNA for the CDR3: TGTGCCAGCAGTGTAAGCTCCTGGTCGGGAGTGCAGTACGAGCAGTACTTC.

The chain is built from TRBV9 and TRBJ2-7, with a possible D match to TRBD2 (6 bases). V lost 4 bases and J lost 5, with 19 bases in between. The CDR3 contains 15 residues. Germline V gene data show CDR1 as SGDLS and CDR2 as YYNGEE. CDR3 sequence: CASSTRTGGTHEQYF. The CDR3 DNA sequence: TGTGCCAGCAGCACCCGGACCGGAGGGACCCACGAGCAGTACTTC.

The genes are TRBV4-3 and TRBJ2-7, with 14 bases aligning to TRBD2. V shed 0 bases, J shed 8 bases, and the junction held 6 bases outside the gene matches. The CDR3 is made up of 16 amino acids. CDR1 is LGHNA and CDR2 is YSLEER in the germline V gene. The CDR3, as DNA: TGCGCCAGCAGCCAAGATAGGACTAGCGGGAGGACGAAGCAGTACTTC. It is translated as CASSQDRTSGRTKQYF.

The V gene is TRBV9, the J gene TRBJ2-1, with 9 bases that match TRBD2. Germline values: CDR1 SGDLS, CDR2 YYNGEE. The CDR3 spans 16 residues. With 4 bases clipped from V and 4 bases from J, the junction kept 9 bases outside the gene matches. In DNA, the CDR3 is TGTGCCAGCAGCCCCCGGGCGGGGGGGGATTACAATGAGCAGTTCTTC. Translating gives CASSPRAGGDYNEQFF.

The chain joins TRBV9 to TRBJ1-1; unclear D gene. This CDR3 has 16 residues. Germline CDR1 SGDLS, CDR2 YYNGEE. V lost 4 bases, J lost 0 bases, and 16 bases lay in between. CDR3 amino acids: CASSTDKEILNTEAFF. The CDR3 region has the DNA TGTGCCAGCAGCACTGACAAGGAGATCCTGAACACTGAAGCTTTCTTT.

This clone turned up a few times. The chain carries TRBV25-1 and TRBJ1-1; D is perhaps TRBD1 (6 bases). This CDR3 is built from 14 residues. The germline V and J ends were trimmed by 5 bases and 4 bases, with 14 bases remaining between them. The germline CDR1 and CDR2 sequences are MGHDK and SYGVNS. CDR3 loop: CASSYGWGPTEAFF. The CDR3 DNA reads TGTGCCAGCAGTTACGGGTGGGGGCCCACTGAAGCTTTCTTT.

V and J are TRBV25-1 and TRBJ2-2, with 7 bases that match TRBD2. Trimming cost V 4 bases and J 0 bases; bases outside gene matches: 11. Germline-derived CDR1 and CDR2 are MGHDK and SYGVNS. The CDR3 is made up of 18 amino acids. In DNA form, the CDR3 reads TGTGCCAGCAGTGCCCCGGGACTAATGAACCCGAACACCGGGGAGCTGTTTTTT. Translated, it gives CASSAPGLMNPNTGELFF. The full variable domain, completed using reference TRBV25-1 and TRBJ2-2, is EADIYQTPRYLVIGTGKKITLECSQTMGHDKMYWYQQDPGMELHLIHYSYGVNSTEKGDLSSESTVSRIRTEHFPLTLESARPSHTSQYLCASSAPGLMNPNTGELFFGEGSRLTVL.

The chain recombines TRBV28 with TRBJ2-1, with a possible D match to TRBD1 (6 bases). The CDR3 is 13 amino acids. V was shortened by 5 bases and J by 10 bases, with 15 bases between the two germline ends. Germline V gene lookup returns CDR1 MDHEN and CDR2 SYDVKM. The CDR3 sequence: CASSTPGQEEQFF. The CDR3 nucleotides read TGTGCCAGCAGTACACCGGGACAAGAAGAGCAGTTCTTC.

The genes are TRBV9 and TRBJ2-1; 13 bases match TRBD2. CDR3 length: 14 residues. J gave up 10 bases and V 7 bases, and 8 bases lay outside the gene matches. The germline V gene encodes CDR1 SGDLS and CDR2 YYNGEE. The CDR3 bases are TGTGCCAGCGGACTGGGACTAGCGGGATCAGAGCAGTTCTTC. Amino acid sequence: CASGLGLAGSEQFF.

The V gene is TRBV28, the J gene TRBJ2-3, with TRBD1 as a possible D gene (6 bases). Trimming removed 6 bases from V and 3 bases from J, with 16 bases in between. This CDR3 region has 15 residues. Germline loops: CDR1 MDHEN, CDR2 SYDVKM. The CDR3 reads CASRPTGSATDTQYF. The DNA of the CDR3 is TGTGCCAGCAGACCCACAGGGAGCGCAACAGATACGCAGTATTTT.

This clone occurred once. V and J are TRBV7-2 and TRBJ1-2; 8 bases are a match to TRBD1. Per the germline V gene, CDR1 is SGHTA and CDR2 is FQGNSA. V dropped 5 bases and J dropped 8; count of bases not matched to a gene: 13. The length of the CDR3 is 15 residues. CDR3 DNA sequence: TGTGCCAGCAGCCCTGGACAGGGCCAACCCTGGGGCTACACCTTC. Its translation: CASSPGQGQPWGYTF.

The chain is built from TRBV27 and TRBJ2-7, with 9 bases aligning to TRBD1. The CDR3 sequence is 16 residues long. CDR1 MNHEY and CDR2 SMNVEV come from the germline V gene (reference sequence). Trimming took 4 bases from V and 5 from J; bases not matched to a gene: 12. The CDR3 DNA reads TGTGCCAGCAGTTCGAGCGCCGGGACAGGGCTGAACGAGCAGTACTTC. Amino acid sequence: CASSSSAGTGLNEQYF.

This chain joins TRBV27 and TRBJ2-7; 7 bases agree with TRBD2. CDR1 is MNHEY, CDR2 SMNVEV, per germline (reference sequence). The CDR3 has 16 residues. The junction had 10 bases not matched to a gene; V was cut back by 1 base and J by 4 bases. The DNA of the CDR3 is TGTGCCAGCAGTTTATTGGGGGGAGGGCCATCGTACGAGCAGTACTTC. Translated, it gives CASSLLGGGPSYEQYF.

The chain joins TRBV4-1 to TRBJ2-7; 8 nucleotides agree with TRBD2. Germline loops: CDR1 MGHRA, CDR2 YSYEKL. The CDR3 totals 16 residues. Trimming took 1 base from V and 5 from J; bases not matched to a gene: 10. CDR3 in amino acids: CASSQVAGGKGNEQYF. The CDR3 region has the DNA TGCGCCAGCAGCCAAGTCGCGGGAGGTAAAGGGAACGAGCAGTACTTC.

This chain links TRBV14 with TRBJ2-1; D gene unclear. Germline CDR1 is SGHDN and CDR2 is FVKESK. The V end was cut by 4 bases, the J end by 8 bases, with 18 bases between. The CDR3 covers 15 residues. Here the CDR3 reads CASSPPRGRRHEQFF. The CDR3 nucleotides are TGTGCCAGCAGCCCCCCTCGAGGCCGGCGGCATGAGCAGTTCTTC. The whole variable domain, remainder taken from reference TRBV14 and TRBJ2-1, is EAGVTQFPSHSVIEKGQTVTLRCDPISGHDNLYWYRRVMGKEIKFLLHFVKESKQDESGMPNNRFLAERTGGTYSTLKVQPAELEDSGVYFCASSPPRGRRHEQFFGPGTRLTVL.

The V call is TRBV9, the J call TRBJ1-2; D not resolved. The V gene lost 7 bases and the J gene lost 1 base, with 11 bases spanning the gap. The CDR3 runs to 13 residues. From germline, CDR1 is SGDLS and CDR2 YYNGEE. In DNA form, the CDR3 reads TGTGCCAGCGGTGAACAGCATAACTATGGCTACACCTTC. This codes for CASGEQHNYGYTF.